The source of this T cell receptor beta chain is a study of cytomegalovirus exposure and HLA in healthy donors. PCR employed 60 Vbeta and 13 Jbeta primers. Only in-frame clones appear in the TCRdb table, and some are missing; sequencing was by immunoSEQ multiplex PCR. The table shows approximately 200,000 clones, with roughly three quarters occurring only once. V lost 6 bases, J lost 5 bases, and 14 bases lay in between. The germline CDR1 and CDR2 sequences are MDHEN and SYDVKM. The CDR3 consists of 13 residues. The sequence was obtained from a young woman in good health and CMV-seronegative. The sample taken for sequencing was PBMCs. The chain uses TRBV28 and TRBJ2-7; no clear D gene. The CDR3 protein is CASSPEVRHEQYF. CDR3 in DNA: TGTGCCAGCAGCCCCGAGGTAAGGCACGAGCAGTACTTC.